This is a list of T cell receptor beta chains from one sample in a study of cytomegalovirus exposure and HLA in healthy donors. Some clones are missing from TCRdb's copy, which holds only in-frame ones; the method was immunoSEQ multiplex PCR. The sample includes over 150,000 clones, roughly 82% seen only once; the top ten take about 2.7%. Sample: PBMCs. The receptors originated from a woman aged 45 to 65 in good health and CMV-seropositive. The CDR3 runs from the conserved cysteine through the conserved F or W. The D gene is left open where the match is weak. The size entry is marked missing in some rows and otherwise reads once, few, many or a size class.

J | D | V | size | CDR3 | DNA
TRBJ1-1 | TRBD1 | TRBV5-1 | NA | CASRSGQGIDEAFF | TGCGCCAGCAGATCGGGACAGGGTATAGATGAAGCTTTCTTT
TRBJ2-1 | TRBD2 | TRBV13 | once | CASSLIVAGGNSGEQFF | TGTGCCAGCAGCTTAATCGTGGCGGGGGGGAATTCGGGAGAGCAGTTCTTC
TRBJ1-3 | NA | TRBV18 | NA | CASSPAVGSSGNTIYF | TGTGCCAGCTCACCAGCGGTGGGGAGCTCTGGAAACACCATATATTTT
TRBJ1-1 | NA | TRBV7-8 | once | CASSFGGEAFF | TGTGCCAGCAGCTTCGGGGGTGAAGCTTTCTTT
TRBJ2-7 | NA | TRBV11-2 | NA | CASSLDRARGEQYF | TGTGCCAGCAGCTTAGATCGGGCCAGGGGCGAGCAGTACTTC
TRBJ2-7 | NA | TRBV4-1 | once | CASSQLLQGVVRGEQYF | TGCGCCAGCAGCCAATTGTTGCAGGGGGTGGTGCGGGGCGAGCAGTACTTC
TRBJ2-1 | TRBD2 | TRBV5-1 | NA | CASAQLAGVHNEQFF | TGCGCCAGCGCCCAACTAGCGGGGGTTCACAATGAGCAGTTCTTC
TRBJ1-4 | TRBD1 | TRBV4-1 | once | CASKPRPSRQGEKLFF | TGCGCCAGCAAACCAAGACCCTCTCGACAGGGGGAAAAACTGTTTTTT
TRBJ2-1 | TRBD1 | TRBV19 | NA | CASRTGGSINEQFF | TGTGCCAGTAGGACAGGGGGTTCAATCAATGAGCAGTTCTTC
TRBJ1-3 | NA | TRBV2 | NA | CASTFQIGNTIYF | TGTGCCAGCACATTTCAGATAGGAAACACCATATATTTT
TRBJ1-2 | TRBD1 | TRBV6-1 | NA | CASSDDRDRELYGYTF | TGTGCCAGCAGTGACGACCGGGACAGGGAACTCTATGGCTACACCTTC
TRBJ1-2 | NA | TRBV15 | NA | CATSRPEEGLHGYTF | TGTGCCACCAGCAGACCCGAGGAAGGTTTGCATGGCTACACCTTC
TRBJ1-2 | NA | TRBV6-6 | once | CASSGQSTVNYGYTF | TGTGCCAGCAGTGGTCAGTCTACAGTTAACTATGGCTACACCTTC
TRBJ1-5 | NA | TRBV19 | few | CASSTLASYSNQPQHF | TGTGCCAGTAGTACGCTAGCGTCGTATAGCAATCAGCCCCAGCATTTT
TRBJ1-4 | TRBD1 | TRBV2 | NA | CASKQGSTNEKLFF | TGTGCCAGCAAACAGGGGTCGACTAATGAAAAACTGTTTTTT
TRBJ1-3 | TRBD1 | TRBV18 | NA | CASSTAGQGAGNTIYF | TGTGCCAGCTCGACCGCGGGACAGGGGGCAGGAAACACCATATATTTT
TRBJ1-2 | TRBD1 | TRBV18 | NA | CASSPEGAGYGYTF | TGTGCCAGCTCACCGGAGGGGGCGGGCTATGGCTACACCTTC
TRBJ2-2 | NA | TRBV11-2 | NA | CASSPLRGNTGELFF | TGTGCCAGCAGCCCCTTGCGAGGGAACACCGGGGAGCTGTTTTTT
TRBJ1-4 | NA | TRBV6-4 | few | CAISLLIPNEKLFF | TGTGCCATCTCACTTCTAATACCAAATGAAAAACTGTTTTTT
TRBJ2-2 | NA | TRBV4-2 | NA | CASSLGQRANTGELFF | TGTGCCAGCAGCCTCGGACAGCGCGCGAACACCGGGGAGCTGTTTTTT
TRBJ1-1 | NA | TRBV7-9 | medium-sized | CASSLGAYEAFF | TGTGCCAGCAGCTTGGGGGCTTACGAAGCTTTCTTT
TRBJ2-7 | TRBD1 | TRBV10-3 | NA | CAIRPGQGLYEQYF | TGTGCCATCAGGCCGGGACAGGGGTTGTACGAGCAGTACTTC
TRBJ1-2 | NA | TRBV7-9 | NA | CASSRDSSGYTF | TGTGCCAGCAGTCGCGACAGTTCTGGCTACACCTTC
TRBJ1-5 | NA | TRBV19 | NA | CASSDRRHQPQHF | TGTGCCAGCTCAGACAGGAGACATCAGCCCCAGCATTTT